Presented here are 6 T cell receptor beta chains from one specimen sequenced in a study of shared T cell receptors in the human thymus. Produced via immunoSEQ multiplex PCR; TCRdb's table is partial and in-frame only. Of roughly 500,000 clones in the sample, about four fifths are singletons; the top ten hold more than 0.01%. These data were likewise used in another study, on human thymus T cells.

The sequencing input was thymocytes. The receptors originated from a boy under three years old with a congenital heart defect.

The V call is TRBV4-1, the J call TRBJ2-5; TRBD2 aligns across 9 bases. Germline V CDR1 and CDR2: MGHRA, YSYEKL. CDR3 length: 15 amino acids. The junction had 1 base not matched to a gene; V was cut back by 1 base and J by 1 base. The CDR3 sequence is CASSQGLAVQETQYF. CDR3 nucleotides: TGCGCCAGCAGCCAAGGACTAGCGGTCCAAGAGACCCAGTACTTC.

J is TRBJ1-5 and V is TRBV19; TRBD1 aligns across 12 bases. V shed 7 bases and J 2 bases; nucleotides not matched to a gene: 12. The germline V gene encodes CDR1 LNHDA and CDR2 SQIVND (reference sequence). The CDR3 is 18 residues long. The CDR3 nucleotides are TGTGCCAGTAACCCCGGGACAGGGGGCCCTTCGGGCAATCAGCCCCAGCATTTT. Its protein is CASNPGTGGPSGNQPQHF.

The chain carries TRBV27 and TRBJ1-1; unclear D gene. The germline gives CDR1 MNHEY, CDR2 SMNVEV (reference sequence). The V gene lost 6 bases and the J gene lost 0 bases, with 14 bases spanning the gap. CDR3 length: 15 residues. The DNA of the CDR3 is TGTGCCAGCAGCCACTTCGCCAGGATGAACACTGAAGCTTTCTTT. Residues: CASSHFARMNTEAFF.

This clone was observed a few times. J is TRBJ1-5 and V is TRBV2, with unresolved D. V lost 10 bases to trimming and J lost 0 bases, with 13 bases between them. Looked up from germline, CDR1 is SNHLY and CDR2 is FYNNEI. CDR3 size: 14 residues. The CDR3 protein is CATSRVISNQPQHF. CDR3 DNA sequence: TGTGCCACCTCTAGAGTAATTAGCAATCAGCCCCAGCATTTT.

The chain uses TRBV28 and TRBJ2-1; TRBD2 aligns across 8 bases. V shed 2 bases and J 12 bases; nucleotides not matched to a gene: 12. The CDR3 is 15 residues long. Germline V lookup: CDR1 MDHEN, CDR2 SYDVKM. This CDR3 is CASSLGRGAGVVQFF. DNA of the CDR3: TGTGCCAGCAGTTTAGGGAGAGGAGCGGGAGTGGTGCAGTTCTTC.

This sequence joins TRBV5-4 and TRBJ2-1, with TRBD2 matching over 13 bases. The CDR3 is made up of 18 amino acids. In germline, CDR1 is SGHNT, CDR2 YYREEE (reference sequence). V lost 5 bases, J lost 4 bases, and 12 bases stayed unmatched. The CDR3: CASRLRGTSGKAYNEQFF. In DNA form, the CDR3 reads TGTGCCAGCAGACTTCGGGGGACTAGCGGGAAAGCGTACAATGAGCAGTTCTTC.